A single T cell receptor beta chain is shown here with its context. This CDR3 region has 14 residues. J lost 4 bases, V lost 7 bases, and 8 bases had no gene match. Germline CDR1 reads LGHDT; CDR2 reads YNNKEL (reference sequence). These data come from a study of blood T cell repertoires in COVID-19. Overall study context: Sites in the United States, Italy and Spain provided acute and convalescent COVID-19 samples. T cells, B-cell-depleted T cells, or PBMCs provided the cDNA or gDNA that served as material.

Methods used by the authors: Estimates of nucleated cell counts were drawn from the amplification of reference gene primers. The assay was immunoSEQ multiplex PCR, and TCRdb's table has in-frame clones only and misses some. V, J and clone size were drawn from that table, and D and trimming were deduced from the DNA. Among 55,000 to 80,000 clones, approximately 87% were seen once, and the ten largest hold about 18%. This sequence originates from a woman of 80 years or more with acute or convalescent COVID-19. The sequencing sample was made of peripheral blood. The chain recombines TRBV3-1 (or the pseudogene TRBV3-2) with TRBJ2-5; TRBD2 matches at 8 bases. The CDR3 nucleotides are TGTGCCAGCACCCCCTCGGCGGGGGGAGAGACCCAGTACTTC. Protein: CASTPSAGGETQYF.